One and the same sample provided the 3 T cell receptor beta chains below, sequenced in a study of CD8+ T cells in alopecia areata. The treatment denotes: oral pan-JAK inhibitor, 5-10 mg twice daily. As the sequencing template, cDNA was produced by extracting RNA and reverse transcribing it. TCRdb's table, derived via immunoSEQ multiplex PCR, lists solely in-frame clones and lacks some. This sample has some 120,000 clones, with over 60% found just once. Source: CD4+ T cells sorted from blood, taken at week 4, from a patient treated with tofacitinib. Source of these receptors: a human donor with alopecia areata.

This clone appeared a few times. V gene TRBV30 combines with J gene TRBJ1-5; 8 nucleotides align to TRBD1. V lost 4 bases, J lost 5 bases, and 7 bases stayed unmatched. The CDR3 consists of 14 residues. Germline lookup yields CDR1 GTSNPN and CDR2 SVGIG (reference sequence). CDR3 in amino acids: CAWTPGQGYQPQHF. CDR3 bases: TGTGCCTGGACCCCAGGACAGGGCTATCAGCCCCAGCATTTT.

V usage is TRBV4-1 and J usage is TRBJ1-5, with no clear D. The V end lost 0 bases, the J end lost 6 bases, and 18 bases lay between the germline ends. CDR3 length: 17 amino acids. Germline V lookup: CDR1 MGHRA, CDR2 YSYEKL. CDR3 amino acids: CASSQDSSGGGGQPQHF. The CDR3 bases are TGCGCCAGCAGCCAAGATTCCTCGGGTGGAGGCGGTCAGCCCCAGCATTTT.

This clone was found many times. The chain couples TRBV4-1 to TRBJ2-3; TRBD1 might be the D (6 bases). Germline-derived CDR1 and CDR2 are MGHRA and YSYEKL. V lost 0 bases, J lost 4 bases, and 14 bases lay in between. The CDR3 has 16 amino acids. The chain's CDR3 is CASSQEWGRGSDTQYF. CDR3 nucleotides: TGCGCCAGCAGCCAAGAGTGGGGCAGGGGATCAGATACGCAGTATTTT.